This T cell receptor (beta chain) came from a study of long-term antiretroviral therapy in people with HIV. The table lists this clone with a few counts. Version v3.0 of the immunoSEQ assay ran at survey level. The protocol was immunoSEQ multiplex PCR, while the TCRdb copy is restricted to in-frame clones and leaves out a portion. The sample lists approximately 22,000 clones, 84% occurring once. Trimming removed 7 bases at V and 0 bases at J, with 11 bases between. Germline V gene data show CDR1 as SGHRS and CDR2 as YFSETQ. The CDR3 length is 15 residues. The input for sequencing was unsorted PBMCs, taken 1.9 years after starting antiretroviral therapy. The V call is TRBV5-1, the J call TRBJ1-6, with D perhaps matching TRBD1 (6 bases). The clonotype originates from a woman aged 45-60 years with HIV. CDR3 loop: CASSQQGSYNSPLHF. The CDR3 nucleotides are TGCGCCAGCTCCCAACAGGGCTCCTATAATTCACCCCTCCACTTT.